This entry is about one T cell receptor (beta chain). The sample belongs to a study of spatial heterogeneity in lung cancer. Carried by each TCR cDNA molecule was a unique molecular identifier. TCRdb passed the 5' RACE reads through MiXCR, listing each CDR3 protein once. Found here are roughly 20,000 distinct CDR3 sequences, about 4.7% of them singletons; the top ten hold about 7.2%. The CDR3 runs 14 residues. Losses at the gene ends were 8 bases for V and 4 bases for J; bases not matched to a gene: 7. Time point reported: sample taken at primary tumor resection. Material for sequencing was whole RNA from tumor, nontumor lung or frozen PBMC, left unsorted. Samples were donated by 72 untreated early-stage non-small cell lung cancer patients.

The sequencing here drew on PBMCs, taken at surgery. This receptor was obtained from a male donor with early-stage non-small cell lung cancer. The chain combines TRBV12-3 or TRBV12-4 with TRBJ2-1; TRBD2 agrees at 8 bases. The CDR3 coding sequence is TGTGCCAGCGGCGGACTAGCCGATTACAATGAGCAGTTCTTC. The encoded protein is CASGGLADYNEQFF.